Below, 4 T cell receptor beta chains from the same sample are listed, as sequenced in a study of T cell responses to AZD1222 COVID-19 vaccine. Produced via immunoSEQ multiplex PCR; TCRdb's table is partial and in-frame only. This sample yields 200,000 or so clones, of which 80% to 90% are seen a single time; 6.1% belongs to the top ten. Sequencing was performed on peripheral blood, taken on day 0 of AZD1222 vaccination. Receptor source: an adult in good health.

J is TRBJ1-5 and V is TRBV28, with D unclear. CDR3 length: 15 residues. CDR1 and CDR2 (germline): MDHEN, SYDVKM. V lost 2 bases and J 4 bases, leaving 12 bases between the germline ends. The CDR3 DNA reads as TGTGCCAGCAGTTTAGGAACGGTGGGGAATCAGCCCCAGCATTTT. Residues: CASSLGTVGNQPQHF.

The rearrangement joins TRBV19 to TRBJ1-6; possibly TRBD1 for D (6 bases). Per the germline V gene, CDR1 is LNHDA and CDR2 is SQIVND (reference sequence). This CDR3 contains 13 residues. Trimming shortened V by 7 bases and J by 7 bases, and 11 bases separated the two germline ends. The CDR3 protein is CASNDRRNSPLHF. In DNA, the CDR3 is TGTGCCAGTAACGACAGGAGGAATTCACCCCTCCACTTT.

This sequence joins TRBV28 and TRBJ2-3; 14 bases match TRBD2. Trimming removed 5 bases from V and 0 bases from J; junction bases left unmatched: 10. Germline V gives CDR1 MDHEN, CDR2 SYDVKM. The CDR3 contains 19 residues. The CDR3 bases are TGTGCCAGCAGTCTCGGACTAGCGGGAGGACCCCATAGCACAGATACGCAGTATTTT. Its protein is CASSLGLAGGPHSTDTQYF.

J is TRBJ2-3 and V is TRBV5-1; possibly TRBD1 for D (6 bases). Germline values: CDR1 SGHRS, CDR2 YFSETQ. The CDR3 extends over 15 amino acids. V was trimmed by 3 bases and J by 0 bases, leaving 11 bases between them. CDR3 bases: TGCGCCAGCAGCTCGACAGGAGCTAGCACAGATACGCAGTATTTT. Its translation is CASSSTGASTDTQYF. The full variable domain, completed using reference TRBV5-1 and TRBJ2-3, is KAGVTQTPRYLIKTRGQQVTLSCSPISGHRSVSWYQQTPGQGLQFLFEYFSETQRNKGNFPGRFSGRQFSNSRSEMNVSTLELGDSALYLCASSSTGASTDTQYFGPGTRLTVL.